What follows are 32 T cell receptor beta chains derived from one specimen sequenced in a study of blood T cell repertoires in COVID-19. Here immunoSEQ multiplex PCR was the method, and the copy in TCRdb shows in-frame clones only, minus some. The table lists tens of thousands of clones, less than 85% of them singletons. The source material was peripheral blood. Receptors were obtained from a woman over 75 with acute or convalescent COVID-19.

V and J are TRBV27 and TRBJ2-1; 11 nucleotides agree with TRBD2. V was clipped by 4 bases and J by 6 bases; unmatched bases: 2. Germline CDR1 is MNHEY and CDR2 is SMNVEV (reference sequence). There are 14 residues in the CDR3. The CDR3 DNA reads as TGTGCCAGCAGTTCCGGGACTAGCGGCAATGAGCAGTTCTTC. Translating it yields CASSSGTSGNEQFF.

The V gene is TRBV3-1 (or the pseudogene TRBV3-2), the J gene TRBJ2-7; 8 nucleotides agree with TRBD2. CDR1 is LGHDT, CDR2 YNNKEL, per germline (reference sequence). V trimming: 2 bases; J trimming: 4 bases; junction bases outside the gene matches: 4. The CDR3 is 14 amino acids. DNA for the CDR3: TGTGCCAGCAGCCAAAGGGAGCGGGAGTACGAGCAGTACTTC. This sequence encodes CASSQREREYEQYF.

The CDR3 bases are TGTGCCAGCAGTGAAGGAGGACTAGCGGGTATGTGGACCTACAATGAGCAGTTCTTC. This sequence encodes CASSEGGLAGMWTYNEQFF. This chain links TRBV6-1 with TRBJ2-1, with 11 nucleotides matching TRBD2. With V trimmed by 1 base and J by 2 bases, 10 bases remained unmatched. CDR3 length: 19 residues. Germline V CDR1 and CDR2: MNHNS, SASEGT.

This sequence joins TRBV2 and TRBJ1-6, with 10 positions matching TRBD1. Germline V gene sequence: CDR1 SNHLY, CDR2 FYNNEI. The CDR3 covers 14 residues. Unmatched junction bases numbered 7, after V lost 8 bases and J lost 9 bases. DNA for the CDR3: TGTGCCAGCGCCTCGGGACAGGGGAGTTCACCCCTCCACTTT. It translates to CASASGQGSSPLHF.

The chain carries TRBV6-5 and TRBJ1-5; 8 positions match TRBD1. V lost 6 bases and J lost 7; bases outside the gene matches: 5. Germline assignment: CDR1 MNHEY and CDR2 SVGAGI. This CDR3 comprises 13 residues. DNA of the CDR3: TGTGCCAGCAGGGCGGACAGGGTCCAGCCCCAGCATTTT. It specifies CASRADRVQPQHF.

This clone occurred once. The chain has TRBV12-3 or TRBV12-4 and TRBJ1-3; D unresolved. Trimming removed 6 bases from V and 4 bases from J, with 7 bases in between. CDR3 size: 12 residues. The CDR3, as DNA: TGTGCCAGCAGAACAGACGGAAACACCATATATTTT. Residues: CASRTDGNTIYF.

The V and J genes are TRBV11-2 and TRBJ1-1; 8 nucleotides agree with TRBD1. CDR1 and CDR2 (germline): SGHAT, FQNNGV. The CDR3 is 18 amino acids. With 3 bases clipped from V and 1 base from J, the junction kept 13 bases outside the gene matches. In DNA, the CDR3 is TGTGCCAGCAGCTTTAGCTCAACCTTACAGGGGGAGAACACTGAAGCTTTCTTT. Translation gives CASSFSSTLQGENTEAFF.

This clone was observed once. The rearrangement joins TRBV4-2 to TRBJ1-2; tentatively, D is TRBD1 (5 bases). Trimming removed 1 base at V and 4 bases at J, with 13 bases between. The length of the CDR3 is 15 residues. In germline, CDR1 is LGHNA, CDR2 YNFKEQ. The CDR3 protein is CASSQVETATYGYTF. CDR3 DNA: TGTGCCAGCAGCCAAGTTGAGACAGCCACCTATGGCTACACCTTC.

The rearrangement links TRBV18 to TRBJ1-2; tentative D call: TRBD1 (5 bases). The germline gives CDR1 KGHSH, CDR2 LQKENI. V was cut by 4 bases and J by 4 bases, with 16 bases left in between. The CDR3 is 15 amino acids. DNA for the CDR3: TGTGCCAGCTCACACAACAGCGGGACTACCTATGGCTACACCTTC. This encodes CASSHNSGTTYGYTF.

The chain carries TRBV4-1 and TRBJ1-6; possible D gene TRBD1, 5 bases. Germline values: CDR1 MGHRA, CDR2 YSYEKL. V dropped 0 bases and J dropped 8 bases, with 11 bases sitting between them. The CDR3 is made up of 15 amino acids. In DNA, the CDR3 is TGCGCCAGCAGCCAAGATGTGGGGACTCATTCACCCCTCCACTTT. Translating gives CASSQDVGTHSPLHF.

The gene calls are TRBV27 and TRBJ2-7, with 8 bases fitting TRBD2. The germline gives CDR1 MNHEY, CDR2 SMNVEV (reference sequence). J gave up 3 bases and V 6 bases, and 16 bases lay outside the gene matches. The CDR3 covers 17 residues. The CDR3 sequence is CASSSLTGGFQSYEQYF. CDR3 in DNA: TGTGCCAGCAGCTCCCTGACGGGGGGGTTTCAAAGCTACGAGCAGTACTTC.

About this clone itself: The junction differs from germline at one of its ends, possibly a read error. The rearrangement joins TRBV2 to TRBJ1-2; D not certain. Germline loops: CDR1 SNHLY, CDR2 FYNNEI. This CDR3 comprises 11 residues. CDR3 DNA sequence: TGTGCCAGCAGGGAAGAAGCTGGCTACACCTTC. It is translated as CASREEAGYTF.

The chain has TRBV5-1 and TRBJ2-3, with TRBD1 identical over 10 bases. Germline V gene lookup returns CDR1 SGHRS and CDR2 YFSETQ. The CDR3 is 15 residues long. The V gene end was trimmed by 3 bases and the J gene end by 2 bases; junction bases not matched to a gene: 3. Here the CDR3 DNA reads TGCGCCAGCAGCTCCGGGACAGGGGTCACAGATACGCAGTATTTT. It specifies CASSSGTGVTDTQYF.

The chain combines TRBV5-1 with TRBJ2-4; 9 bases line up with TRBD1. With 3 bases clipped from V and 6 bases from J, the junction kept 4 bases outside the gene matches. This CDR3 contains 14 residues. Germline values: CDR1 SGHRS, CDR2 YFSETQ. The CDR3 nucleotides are TGCGCCAGCAGCTGGGGGACAGGGTCAAACATTCAGTACTTC. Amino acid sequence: CASSWGTGSNIQYF.

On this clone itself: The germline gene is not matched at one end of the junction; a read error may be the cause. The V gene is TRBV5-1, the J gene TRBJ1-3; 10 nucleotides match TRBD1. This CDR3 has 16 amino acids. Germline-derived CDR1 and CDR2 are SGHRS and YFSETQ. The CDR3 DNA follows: TGCGCCAGCAGTTTGGACAGGGGGGAGGCTGGAAACACCATATATTTT. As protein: CASSLDRGEAGNTIYF.

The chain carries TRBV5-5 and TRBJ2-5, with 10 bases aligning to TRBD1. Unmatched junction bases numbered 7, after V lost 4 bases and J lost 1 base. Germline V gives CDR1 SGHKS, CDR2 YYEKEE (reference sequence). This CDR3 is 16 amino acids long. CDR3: CASSLRQGAPQETQYF. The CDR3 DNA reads TGTGCCAGCAGCCTCCGACAGGGGGCGCCCCAAGAGACCCAGTACTTC.

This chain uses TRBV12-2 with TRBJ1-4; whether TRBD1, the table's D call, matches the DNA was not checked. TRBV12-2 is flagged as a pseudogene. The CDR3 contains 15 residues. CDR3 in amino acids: CASRLGDRADEKLFF. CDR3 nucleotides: TGTGCAAGTCGCTTAGGGGACAGGGCGGATGAAAAACTGTTTTTT.

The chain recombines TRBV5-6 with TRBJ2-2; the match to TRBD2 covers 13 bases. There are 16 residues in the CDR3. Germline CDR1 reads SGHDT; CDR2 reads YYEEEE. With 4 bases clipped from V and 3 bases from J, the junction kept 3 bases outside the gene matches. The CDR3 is CASSLGLAGYTGELFF. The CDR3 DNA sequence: TGTGCCAGCAGCCTGGGACTAGCGGGGTACACCGGGGAGCTGTTTTTT.

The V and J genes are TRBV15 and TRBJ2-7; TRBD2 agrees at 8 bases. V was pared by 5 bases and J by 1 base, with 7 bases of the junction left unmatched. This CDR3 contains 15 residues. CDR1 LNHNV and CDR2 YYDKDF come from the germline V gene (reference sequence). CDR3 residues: CATSPRGGTSYEQYF. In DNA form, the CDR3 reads TGTGCCACCAGCCCCCGGGGGGGCACATCCTACGAGCAGTACTTC. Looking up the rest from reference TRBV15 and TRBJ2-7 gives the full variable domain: DAMVIQNPRYQVTQFGKPVTLSCSQTLNHNVMYWYQQKSSQAPKLLFHYYDKDFNNEADTPDNFQSRRPNTSFCFLDIRSPGLGDTAMYLCATSPRGGTSYEQYFGPGTRLTVT.

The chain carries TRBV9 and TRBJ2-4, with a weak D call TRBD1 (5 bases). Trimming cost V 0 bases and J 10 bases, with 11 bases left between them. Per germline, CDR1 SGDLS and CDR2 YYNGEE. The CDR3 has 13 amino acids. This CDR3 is CASSVARTTIQYF. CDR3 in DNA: TGTGCCAGCAGCGTAGCGAGGACAACGATTCAGTACTTC.

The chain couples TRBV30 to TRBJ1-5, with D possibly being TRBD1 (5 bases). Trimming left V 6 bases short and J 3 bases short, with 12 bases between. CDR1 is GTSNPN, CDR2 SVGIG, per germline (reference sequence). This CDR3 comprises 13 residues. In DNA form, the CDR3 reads TGTGCCTGTGCAGGGAGGTTCAATCAGCCCCAGCATTTT. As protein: CACAGRFNQPQHF. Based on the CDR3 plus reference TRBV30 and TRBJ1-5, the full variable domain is SQTIHQWPATLVQPVGSPLSLECTVEGTSNPNLYWYRQAAGRGLQLLFYSVGIGQISSEVPQNLSASRPQDRQFILSSKKLLLSDSGFYLCACAGRFNQPQHFGDGTRLSIL.

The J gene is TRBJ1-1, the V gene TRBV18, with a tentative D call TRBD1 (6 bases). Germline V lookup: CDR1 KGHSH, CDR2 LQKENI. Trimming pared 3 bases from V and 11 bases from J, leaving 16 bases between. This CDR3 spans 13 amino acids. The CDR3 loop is CASSPKRGIEAFF. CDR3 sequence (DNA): TGTGCCAGCTCACCTAAGAGGGGGATTGAGGCTTTCTTT.

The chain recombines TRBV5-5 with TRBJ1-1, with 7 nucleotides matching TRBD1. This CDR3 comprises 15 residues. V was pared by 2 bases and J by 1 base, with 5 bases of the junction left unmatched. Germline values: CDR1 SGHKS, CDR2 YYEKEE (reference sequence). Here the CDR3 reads CASSLPGTANTEAFF. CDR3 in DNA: TGTGCCAGCAGCTTACCCGGGACAGCGAACACTGAAGCTTTCTTT. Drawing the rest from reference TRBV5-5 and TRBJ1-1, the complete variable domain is DAGVTQSPTHLIKTRGQQVTLRCSPISGHKSVSWYQQVLGQGPQFIFQYYEKEERGRGNFPDRFSARQFPNYSSELNVNALLLGDSALYLCASSLPGTANTEAFFGQGTRLTVV.

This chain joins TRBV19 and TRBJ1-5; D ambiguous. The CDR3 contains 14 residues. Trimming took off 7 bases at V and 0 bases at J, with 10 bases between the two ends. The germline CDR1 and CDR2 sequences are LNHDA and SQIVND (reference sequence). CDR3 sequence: CASTSVHSNQPQHF. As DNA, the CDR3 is TGTGCCAGTACCTCAGTGCATAGCAATCAGCCCCAGCATTTT.

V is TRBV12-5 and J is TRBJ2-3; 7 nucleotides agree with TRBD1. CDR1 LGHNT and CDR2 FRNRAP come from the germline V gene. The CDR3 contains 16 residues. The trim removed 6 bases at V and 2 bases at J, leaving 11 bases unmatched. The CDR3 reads CASGPGQFTHTDTQYF. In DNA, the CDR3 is TGTGCTAGTGGGCCGGGACAGTTTACCCACACAGATACGCAGTATTTT. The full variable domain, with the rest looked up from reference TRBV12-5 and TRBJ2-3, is DARVTQTPRHKVTEMGQEVTMRCQPILGHNTVFWYRQTMMQGLELLAYFRNRAPLDDSGMPKDRFSAEMPDATLATLKIQPSEPRDSAVYFCASGPGQFTHTDTQYFGPGTRLTVL.

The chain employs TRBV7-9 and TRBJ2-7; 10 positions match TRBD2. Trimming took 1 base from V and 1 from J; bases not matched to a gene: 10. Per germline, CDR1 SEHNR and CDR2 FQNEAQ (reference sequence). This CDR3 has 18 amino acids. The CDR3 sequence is CASSLDQREGPSSYEQYF. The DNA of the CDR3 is TGTGCCAGCAGCTTAGATCAGCGGGAGGGCCCCAGTTCCTACGAGCAGTACTTC.

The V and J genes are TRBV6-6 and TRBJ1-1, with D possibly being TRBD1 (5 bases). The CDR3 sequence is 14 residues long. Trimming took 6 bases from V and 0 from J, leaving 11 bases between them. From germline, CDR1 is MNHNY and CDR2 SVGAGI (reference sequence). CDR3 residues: CASRFRGMNTEAFF. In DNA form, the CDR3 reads TGTGCCAGCAGGTTCCGGGGGATGAACACTGAAGCTTTCTTT.

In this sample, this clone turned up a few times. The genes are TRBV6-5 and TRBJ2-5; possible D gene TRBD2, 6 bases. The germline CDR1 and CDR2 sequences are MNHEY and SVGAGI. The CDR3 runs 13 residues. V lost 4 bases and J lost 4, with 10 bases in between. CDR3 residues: CASSSGTPETQYF. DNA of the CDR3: TGTGCCAGCAGTTCCGGGACTCCAGAGACCCAGTACTTC.

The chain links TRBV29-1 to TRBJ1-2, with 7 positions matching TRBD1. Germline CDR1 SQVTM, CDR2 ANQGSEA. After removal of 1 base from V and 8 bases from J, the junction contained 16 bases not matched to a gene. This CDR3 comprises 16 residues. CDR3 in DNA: TGCAGCGTTGAAGTAACCCGCGGTGACAGGGAGGAGGGCTACACCTTC. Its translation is CSVEVTRGDREEGYTF.

The CDR3 spells CASSRQASQHTDTQYF. The CDR3 region has the DNA TGTGCCAGTAGTAGACAGGCCAGTCAACACACAGATACGCAGTATTTT. The chain recombines TRBV19 with TRBJ2-3; a possible D gene is TRBD1 (6 bases). Germline values: CDR1 LNHDA, CDR2 SQIVND (reference sequence). The V end was cut by 4 bases, the J end by 2 bases, with 16 bases between. There are 16 residues in the CDR3.

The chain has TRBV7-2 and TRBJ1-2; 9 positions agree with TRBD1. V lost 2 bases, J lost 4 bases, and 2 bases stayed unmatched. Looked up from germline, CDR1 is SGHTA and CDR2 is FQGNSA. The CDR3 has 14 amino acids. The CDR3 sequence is CASSLQQGAYGYTF. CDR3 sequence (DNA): TGTGCCAGCAGCTTACAACAGGGGGCCTATGGCTACACCTTC.

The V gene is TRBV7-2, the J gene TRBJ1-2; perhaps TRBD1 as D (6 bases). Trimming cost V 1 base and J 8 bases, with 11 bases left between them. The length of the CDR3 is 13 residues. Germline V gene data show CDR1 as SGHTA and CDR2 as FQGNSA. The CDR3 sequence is CASSLDREQGYTF. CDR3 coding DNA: TGTGCCAGCAGCTTAGACAGGGAGCAGGGCTACACCTTC.